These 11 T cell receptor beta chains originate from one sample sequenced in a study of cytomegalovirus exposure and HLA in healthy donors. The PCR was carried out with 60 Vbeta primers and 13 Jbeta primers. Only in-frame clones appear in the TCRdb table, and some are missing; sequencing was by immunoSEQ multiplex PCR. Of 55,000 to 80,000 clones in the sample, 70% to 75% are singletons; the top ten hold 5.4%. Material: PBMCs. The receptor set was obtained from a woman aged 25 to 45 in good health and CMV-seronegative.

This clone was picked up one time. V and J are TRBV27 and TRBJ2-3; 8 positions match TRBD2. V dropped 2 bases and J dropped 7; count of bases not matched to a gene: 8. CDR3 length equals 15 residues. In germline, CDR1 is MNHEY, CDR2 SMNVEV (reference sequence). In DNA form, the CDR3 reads TGTGCCAGCAGTTTAGAGGCGGGAGGACCCTATACGCAGTATTTT. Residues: CASSLEAGGPYTQYF.

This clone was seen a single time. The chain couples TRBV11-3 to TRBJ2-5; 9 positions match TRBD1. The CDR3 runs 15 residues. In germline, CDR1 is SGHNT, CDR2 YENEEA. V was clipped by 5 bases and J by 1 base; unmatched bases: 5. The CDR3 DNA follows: TGTGCCAGCAGCACCGGGACAGGGATCCAAGAGACCCAGTACTTC. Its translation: CASSTGTGIQETQYF.

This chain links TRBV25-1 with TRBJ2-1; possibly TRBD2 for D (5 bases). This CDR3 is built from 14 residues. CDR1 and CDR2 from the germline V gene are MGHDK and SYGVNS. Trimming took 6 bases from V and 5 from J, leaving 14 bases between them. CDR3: CASRGERGHNEQFF. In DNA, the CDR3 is TGTGCCAGCAGAGGCGAACGGGGTCACAATGAGCAGTTCTTC. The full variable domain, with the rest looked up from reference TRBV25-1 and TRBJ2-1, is EADIYQTPRYLVIGTGKKITLECSQTMGHDKMYWYQQDPGMELHLIHYSYGVNSTEKGDLSSESTVSRIRTEHFPLTLESARPSHTSQYLCASRGERGHNEQFFGPGTRLTVL.

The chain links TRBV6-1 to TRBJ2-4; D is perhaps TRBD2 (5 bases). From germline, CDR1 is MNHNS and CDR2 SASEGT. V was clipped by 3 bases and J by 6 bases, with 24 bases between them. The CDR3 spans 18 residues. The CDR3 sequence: CASSDTKLVPRPGNIQYF. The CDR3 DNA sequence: TGTGCCAGCAGTGATACAAAACTAGTTCCTCGACCAGGAAACATTCAGTACTTC.

CDR3 in amino acids: CASTPLGGGAGGRGTQFF. The CDR3 DNA reads TGTGCCAGCACCCCGTTGGGGGGAGGAGCGGGAGGGCGAGGAACTCAGTTCTTC. The chain joins TRBV28 to TRBJ2-1; TRBD2 matches at 10 bases. Germline loops: CDR1 MDHEN, CDR2 SYDVKM. This CDR3 spans 18 amino acids. The junction had 25 bases not matched to a gene; V was cut back by 7 bases and J by 13 bases.

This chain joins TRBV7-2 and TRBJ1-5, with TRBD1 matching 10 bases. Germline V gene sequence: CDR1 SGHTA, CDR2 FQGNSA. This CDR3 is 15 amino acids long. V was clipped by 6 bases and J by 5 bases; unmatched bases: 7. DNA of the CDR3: TGTGCCAGCAGTCCGTACGGACAGGGGGATCAGCCCCAGCATTTT. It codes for CASSPYGQGDQPQHF.

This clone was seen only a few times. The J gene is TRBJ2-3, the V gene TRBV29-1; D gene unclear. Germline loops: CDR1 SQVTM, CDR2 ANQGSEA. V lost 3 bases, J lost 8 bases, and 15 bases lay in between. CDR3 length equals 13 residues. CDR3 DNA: TGCAGCGTTGATGTCTCTGAGGCGGCTACGCAGTATTTT. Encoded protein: CSVDVSEAATQYF.

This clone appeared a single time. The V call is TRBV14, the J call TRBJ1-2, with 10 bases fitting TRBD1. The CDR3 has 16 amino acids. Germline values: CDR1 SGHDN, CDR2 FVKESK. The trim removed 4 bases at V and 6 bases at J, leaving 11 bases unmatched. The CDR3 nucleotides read TGTGCCAGCAGCCTCCTATTTGGGACAGGGGAGGATGGCTACACCTTC. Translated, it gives CASSLLFGTGEDGYTF.

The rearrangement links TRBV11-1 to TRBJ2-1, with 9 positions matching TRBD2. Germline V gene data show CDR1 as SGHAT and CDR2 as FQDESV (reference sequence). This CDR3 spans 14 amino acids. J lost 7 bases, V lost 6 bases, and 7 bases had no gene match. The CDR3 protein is CASRGLAGSNEQFF. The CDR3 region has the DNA TGTGCCAGCAGGGGACTAGCAGGTTCGAATGAGCAGTTCTTC.

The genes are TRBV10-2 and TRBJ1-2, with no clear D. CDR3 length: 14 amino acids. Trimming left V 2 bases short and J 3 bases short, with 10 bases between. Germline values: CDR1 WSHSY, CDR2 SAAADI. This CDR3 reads CASSEIGGHYGYTF. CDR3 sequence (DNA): TGCGCCAGCAGTGAGATAGGAGGGCACTATGGCTACACCTTC.

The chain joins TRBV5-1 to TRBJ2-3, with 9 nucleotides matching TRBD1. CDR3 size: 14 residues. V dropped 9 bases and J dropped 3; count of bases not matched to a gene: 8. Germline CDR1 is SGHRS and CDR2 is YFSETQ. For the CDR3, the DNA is TGCGCCACCACGGGACAGGGTGGTACAGATACGCAGTATTTT. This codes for CATTGQGGTDTQYF.